Shown below are 6 T cell receptor beta chains from a single sample sequenced in a study of regulatory T cells in long-lasting Graves disease. The time point denotes: newly diagnosed GD, antithyroid drugs for less than 3 months. Isolated PBMC RNA provided the starting material for the TCR library. Sequencing libraries for TCR beta were prepared with iRepertoire HTBI primers and Arm-PCR of CDR3 regions. Each CDR3 protein is one row after TCRdb ran MiXCR on the multiplex PCR reads. The sample has about 560,000 distinct CDR3 sequences, more than 15% seen once. These data were also reused for a study on T cells in Graves' hyperthyroidism and ophthalmopathy.

The sequences come from peripheral blood mononuclear cells (PBMCs), collected at new diagnosis, from a patient treated with antithyroid drugs. The receptor set was obtained from a man aged 18 to 30 with Graves disease.

About this clonotype itself: One base away lies a much larger clone, so this may be a sequencing read error. The chain joins TRBV12-5 to TRBJ1-1, with D maybe TRBD1 (5 bases). Germline CDR1 LGHNT, CDR2 FRNRAP. This CDR3 spans 17 amino acids. This CDR3 reads CASGLDLTGVTNTGAFF. The CDR3 region has the DNA TGTGCTAGTGGTTTGGATCTAACAGGCGTAACAAACACTGGAGCTTTCTTT.

This clonotype turned up a few times. The chain is built from TRBV2 and TRBJ2-5; 12 bases agree with TRBD1. The CDR3 spans 14 residues. Trimming took 7 bases from V and 5 from J; bases not matched to a gene: 5. The germline gives CDR1 SNHLY, CDR2 FYNNEI. DNA of the CDR3: TGTGCCAGCACCTGGGACAGGGGGCTCGAGACCCAGTACTTC. The encoded protein is CASTWDRGLETQYF.

This clonotype was seen ten or more times. The chain joins TRBV6-5 to TRBJ2-7; D is possibly TRBD1 or TRBD2 (5 bases each). This CDR3 is built from 14 residues. Germline V gene data show CDR1 as MNHEY and CDR2 as SVGAGI. V lost 0 bases and J lost 5, with 11 bases in between. This chain's CDR3 is CASSYSTGLNEQYF. The CDR3 DNA sequence: TGTGCCAGCAGTTACTCCACAGGACTGAACGAGCAGTACTTC.

This chain uses TRBV19 with TRBJ2-3, with 9 bases fitting TRBD2. The CDR3 loop spans 16 amino acids. Germline CDR1 reads LNHDA; CDR2 reads SQIVND (reference sequence). The V and J ends lost 3 bases and 5 bases, in that order; junction bases with no gene match: 9. CDR3 sequence reads: CASSITGGRAVDTQYF. The CDR3 DNA reads TGTGCCAGTAGTATTACCGGCGGGAGGGCCGTAGATACGCAGTATTTT.

This clonotype was seen only a few times. The rearrangement links TRBV10-2 to TRBJ2-7; TRBD2 matches at 8 bases. Germline V gene lookup returns CDR1 WSHSY and CDR2 SAAADI. With 0 bases clipped from V and 9 bases from J, the junction kept 10 bases outside the gene matches. This CDR3 contains 15 residues. The CDR3 is CASSESSSGVLRQYF. DNA for the CDR3: TGCGCCAGCAGTGAGTCGAGTAGCGGGGTCCTCCGGCAGTACTTC.

This clonotype was detected only a few times. V is TRBV5-1 and J is TRBJ1-4; D is undetermined. Germline CDR1 SGHRS, CDR2 YFSETQ. The ends were cut back, 0 bases at V and 0 bases at J, with 9 bases in the middle. The CDR3 extends over 16 amino acids. CDR3 sequence reads: CASSLGSAPTNEKLFF. The CDR3 DNA reads TGCGCCAGCAGCTTGGGGTCAGCTCCAACTAATGAAAAACTGTTTTTT.